These 19 T cell receptor beta chains were sequenced from one sample in a study of blood T cell repertoires in COVID-19. Generated by immunoSEQ multiplex PCR, the TCRdb table keeps only in-frame clones and is missing some. Seen here are some 260,000 clones, roughly 80% observed once, and the top ten hold about 10%. The sample was peripheral blood. The source is a man at least 80 years old with acute or convalescent COVID-19.

V is TRBV5-1 and J is TRBJ2-7; D is unclear. Germline CDR1 is SGHRS and CDR2 is YFSETQ. CDR3 length: 14 amino acids. With 5 bases removed from V and 5 bases from J, the gap between germline ends came to 17 bases. CDR3 region: CASRLDGFPHEQYF. The CDR3 coding sequence is TGCGCCAGCAGACTTGACGGGTTCCCCCACGAGCAGTACTTC. Filled out from reference TRBV5-1 and TRBJ2-7, the complete variable domain reads KAGVTQTPRYLIKTRGQQVTLSCSPISGHRSVSWYQQTPGQGLQFLFEYFSETQRNKGNFPGRFSGRQFSNSRSEMNVSTLELGDSALYLCASRLDGFPHEQYFGPGTRLTVT.

The J gene is TRBJ1-2, the V gene TRBV11-2; 8 bases are a match to TRBD1. The CDR3 totals 13 residues. In germline, CDR1 is SGHAT, CDR2 FQNNGV. The V and J ends lost 4 bases and 7 bases, in that order; junction bases with no gene match: 5. The CDR3 reads CASSSQQGGGYTF. The CDR3 coding sequence is TGTGCCAGCAGCTCTCAACAGGGGGGTGGCTACACCTTC.

The table lists this clone with a count of one. The chain carries TRBV27 and TRBJ1-1; D is unresolved. This CDR3 has 14 amino acids. V lost 4 bases and J 2 bases, leaving 11 bases between the germline ends. Germline CDR1 reads MNHEY; CDR2 reads SMNVEV (reference sequence). The CDR3: CASSSPSFNTEAFF. CDR3 DNA: TGTGCCAGCAGTTCCCCCTCCTTTAACACTGAAGCTTTCTTT.

The chain recombines TRBV5-4 with TRBJ2-1, with TRBD2 matching over 12 bases. Germline assignment: CDR1 SGHNT and CDR2 YYREEE (reference sequence). V gave up 3 bases and J gave up 6 bases; unmatched junction bases: 4. The CDR3 has 15 residues. Here the CDR3 reads CASSWGLAGSNEQFF. The CDR3 DNA reads TGTGCCAGCAGCTGGGGACTAGCGGGTTCCAATGAGCAGTTCTTC. The variable domain in full, with the rest retrieved from reference TRBV5-4 and TRBJ2-1, is ETGVTQSPTHLIKTRGQQVTLRCSSQSGHNTVSWYQQALGQGPQFIFQYYREEENGRGNFPPRFSGLQFPNYSSELNVNALELDDSALYLCASSWGLAGSNEQFFGPGTRLTVL.

Worth noting for this clone: The sample carries other DNA sequences with the same CDR3. The rearrangement joins TRBV12-3 or TRBV12-4 to TRBJ1-2; 10 bases are a match to TRBD1. The CDR3 is 13 residues long. The J segment lost 5 bases and the V segment lost 6 bases, leaving 3 bases of the junction unmatched. Here the CDR3 DNA reads TGTGCCAGCAGCCCGGGACAGGGGTATGGCTACACCTTC. This sequence encodes CASSPGQGYGYTF.

This clone was seen a handful of times. The genes are TRBV27 and TRBJ2-2; perhaps TRBD2 as D (6 bases). This CDR3 has 14 residues. Germline V gene sequence: CDR1 MNHEY, CDR2 SMNVEV (reference sequence). Deletions cut 3 bases from V and 3 bases from J, with 8 bases between. The chain's CDR3 is CASSFRRDTGELFF. CDR3 DNA sequence: TGTGCCAGCAGTTTTCGGAGGGACACCGGGGAGCTGTTTTTT.

The CDR3 DNA sequence: TGCGCCAGCCACTCGGGGTCGGGAAAGGCTGGAAACACCATATATTTT. Protein sequence: CASHSGSGKAGNTIYF. The gene calls are TRBV5-1 and TRBJ1-3; D gene uncertain. CDR3 length: 16 amino acids. Trimming cost V 7 bases and J 2 bases, with 19 bases left between them. Germline CDR1 and CDR2: SGHRS and YFSETQ. The entire variable domain, with the rest obtained from reference TRBV5-1 and TRBJ1-3, is as follows: KAGVTQTPRYLIKTRGQQVTLSCSPISGHRSVSWYQQTPGQGLQFLFEYFSETQRNKGNFPGRFSGRQFSNSRSEMNVSTLELGDSALYLCASHSGSGKAGNTIYFGEGSWLTVV.

This clone has only a few counts. CDR3 nucleotides: TGTGCCAGCAGTTACGACAGGGAGGCCAATGAGCAGTTCTTC. This gives the protein CASSYDREANEQFF. The chain couples TRBV6-6 to TRBJ2-1; a possible D gene is TRBD1 (7 bases). The CDR3 loop spans 14 amino acids. Germline assignment: CDR1 MNHNY and CDR2 SVGAGI (reference sequence). V lost 2 bases and J 6 bases, leaving 11 bases between the germline ends.

CDR3 in amino acids: CASSLTGGHQPQHF. CDR3 in DNA: TGTGCCAGCAGTCTCACAGGGGGCCATCAGCCCCAGCATTTT. The chain recombines TRBV28 with TRBJ1-5; 9 nucleotides line up with TRBD1. Germline V CDR1 and CDR2: MDHEN, SYDVKM. V lost 5 bases and J lost 5; bases outside the gene matches: 4. The CDR3 spans 14 residues. The full variable domain, its missing parts supplied by reference TRBV28 and TRBJ1-5, is DVKVTQSSRYLVKRTGEKVFLECVQDMDHENMFWYRQDPGLGLRLIYFSYDVKMKEKGDIPEGYSVSREKKERFSLILESASTNQTSMYLCASSLTGGHQPQHFGDGTRLSIL.

The CDR3, as DNA: TGTGCCAGCAGCAAAGGATTTTTTCGACAGCACCTCTCCTACGAGCAGTACTTC. This gives the protein CASSKGFFRQHLSYEQYF. This sequence joins TRBV21-1 and TRBJ2-7; the table calls TRBD1, which could not be checked here. TRBV21-1 represents a pseudogene. This CDR3 contains 18 residues.

The chain recombines TRBV24-1 with TRBJ2-3; D remains unclear. Trimming left V 2 bases short and J 0 bases short, with 11 bases between. The CDR3 is 16 residues long. The germline CDR1 and CDR2 sequences are KGHDR and SFDVKD. The CDR3 loop reads CATSDSGGTSTDTQYF. In DNA form, the CDR3 reads TGTGCCACCAGTGATTCGGGTGGAACTAGCACAGATACGCAGTATTTT.

The rearrangement uses TRBV5-1 and TRBJ2-1; 9 bases line up with TRBD2. The CDR3 contains 14 residues. The junction had 8 bases not matched to a gene; V was cut back by 4 bases and J by 9 bases. Germline V gene data show CDR1 as SGHRS and CDR2 as YFSETQ. CDR3 DNA sequence: TGCGCCAGCAGCCTCACCATAGCGGGGGTTGAGCAGTTCTTC. Translating gives CASSLTIAGVEQFF.

The chain links TRBV3-1 (or the pseudogene TRBV3-2) to TRBJ1-1, with D unresolved. The CDR3 totals 14 residues. The V end lost 3 bases, the J end lost 5 bases, and 13 bases lay between the germline ends. CDR1 and CDR2 from the germline V gene are LGHDT and YNNKEL (reference sequence). The CDR3 nucleotides are TGTGCCAGCAGCCACGGCATAAGAGGGACTGAAGCTTTCTTT. This codes for CASSHGIRGTEAFF.

This chain links TRBV5-8 with TRBJ1-5; D is ambiguous. CDR1 is SGHTS, CDR2 YDEGEE, per germline. Trimming left V 0 bases short and J 0 bases short, with 7 bases between. CDR3 size: 15 residues. The CDR3 DNA follows: TGTGCCAGCAGCTTGGGACAAATTAGCAATCAGCCCCAGCATTTT. Its protein product is CASSLGQISNQPQHF. The complete variable domain, with remaining parts taken from reference TRBV5-8 and TRBJ1-5, reads EAGVTQSPTHLIKTRGQQATLRCSPISGHTSVYWYQQALGLGLQFLLWYDEGEERNRGNFPPRFSGRQFPNYSSELNVNALELEDSALYLCASSLGQISNQPQHFGDGTRLSIL.

The chain recombines TRBV4-1 with TRBJ1-3; weak D call: TRBD1 (6 bases). V was pared by 4 bases and J by 1 base, with 20 bases between. The germline gives CDR1 MGHRA, CDR2 YSYEKL. The CDR3 consists of 18 residues. The CDR3 spells CASSPVGAGERSGNTIYF. The CDR3 DNA is TGCGCCAGCAGCCCAGTTGGGGCAGGGGAACGGTCTGGAAACACCATATATTTT.

This clone was found a few times. The chain couples TRBV7-6 to TRBJ2-2; 10 positions agree with TRBD2. Trimming took 3 bases from V and 3 from J; bases not matched to a gene: 7. This CDR3 has 17 residues. The germline V gene encodes CDR1 SGHVS and CDR2 FNYEAQ. This CDR3 reads CASSFDLAGDHTGELFF. CDR3 in DNA: TGTGCCAGCAGCTTCGACCTAGCGGGAGACCACACCGGGGAGCTGTTTTTT.

This clone was found once. V gene TRBV25-1 combines with J gene TRBJ1-1; TRBD1 matches at 8 bases. This CDR3 is 14 amino acids long. V trimming: 4 bases; J trimming: 5 bases; junction bases outside the gene matches: 6. Germline lookup yields CDR1 MGHDK and CDR2 SYGVNS. This chain's CDR3 is CASSATGGRTEAFF. The DNA for the CDR3 is TGTGCCAGCAGTGCTACAGGGGGTAGGACTGAAGCTTTCTTT.

The chain combines TRBV24-1 with TRBJ1-1, with 11 positions matching TRBD1. This CDR3 region has 15 residues. With V trimmed by 3 bases and J by 3 bases, 2 bases remained unmatched. CDR1 and CDR2 from the germline V gene are KGHDR and SFDVKD. Here the CDR3 reads CATSDPGQGDTEAFF. For the CDR3, the DNA is TGTGCCACCAGTGATCCGGGACAGGGGGACACTGAAGCTTTCTTT.

This clone was picked up a small number of times. CDR3 loop: CASSLPSYPTDTQYF. The DNA of the CDR3 is TGCGCCAGCAGCTTACCTAGCTACCCCACAGATACGCAGTATTTT. This chain connects TRBV5-1 to TRBJ2-3; D is possibly TRBD2 (5 bases). The ends were cut back, 2 bases at V and 2 bases at J, with 12 bases in the middle. The CDR3 spans 15 residues. CDR1 and CDR2 (germline): SGHRS, YFSETQ.